A selection of T cell receptor beta chains follows, all from one sample in a study of T cells in Graves' hyperthyroidism and ophthalmopathy. Each CDR3 protein is one row after TCRdb ran MiXCR on the multiplex PCR reads. The sample records around 530,000 distinct CDR3 sequences, roughly 17% being singletons. Material for sequencing was blood. The receptors come from a woman between 18 and 30 years old with Graves' ophthalmopathy. CDR3s include the opening cysteine and the closing phenylalanine or tryptophan. D genes are given only for firm matches. Expanded clones are given a class, and other clones once, few, many or no size at all.

d_call j_call clone_size v_call cdr3_aa cdr3_nt
NA TRBJ2-7 NA TRBV29-1 CSVGQYRAQSSLEQYF TGCAGCGTTGGCCAGTATAGGGCCCAGAGCTCACTCGAGCAGTACTTC
NA TRBJ1-6 many TRBV6-2/TRBV6-3 CASSYGIGQMGSPLHF TGTGCCAGCAGTTACGGGATCGGACAGATGGGTTCACCCCTCCACTTT
NA TRBJ1-1 few TRBV4-1 CASSPPARGTKAFF TGCGCCAGCAGCCCTCCGGCGCGAGGCACTAAAGCTTTCTTT
NA TRBJ1-1 many TRBV20-1 CSARAEGTSNTEAFF TGCAGTGCTAGGGCGGAGGGGACATCGAACACTGAAGCTTTCTTT
TRBD1 TRBJ2-5 many TRBV7-9 CASSMGQGTTLETQYF TGTGCCAGCAGCATGGGACAGGGGACTACTCTAGAGACCCAGTACTTC
TRBD1 TRBJ1-6 few TRBV19 CASSGQAHNSPLHF TGTGCCAGTAGTGGACAGGCCCATAATTCACCCCTCCACTTT
TRBD1 TRBJ1-2 few TRBV7-9 CASSSRDRGGYTF TGTGCCAGCAGCTCTCGGGACAGGGGTGGCTACACCTTC
NA TRBJ2-2 many TRBV20-1 CSARASDNTGELFF TGCAGTGCTAGGGCTAGCGATAACACCGGGGAGCTGTTTTTT
TRBD1 TRBJ2-4 many TRBV5-1 CASSWGQGEIGNIQYF TGCGCCAGCAGCTGGGGACAGGGGGAGATCGGGAACATTCAGTACTTC
NA TRBJ1-1 many TRBV18 CASSPRLWNTEAFF TGTGCCAGCTCACCACGACTCTGGAACACTGAAGCTTTCTTT
TRBD1 TRBJ1-1 NA TRBV6-1 CASRPPGQGDTEAFF TGTGCCAGCAGACCACCGGGACAGGGTGACACTGAAGCTTTCTTT
TRBD2 TRBJ2-3 many TRBV6-4 CASSDSGLVTDTQYF TGTGCCAGCAGTGACTCGGGACTAGTCACAGATACGCAGTATTTT
TRBD1 TRBJ1-2 many TRBV2 CASSGLDRPIGYTF TGTGCCAGCAGTGGTTTGGACAGGCCTATAGGCTACACCTTC
NA TRBJ2-7 many TRBV29-1 CSVEAPETGSYEQYF TGCAGCGTTGAAGCCCCAGAGACTGGATCCTACGAGCAGTACTTC
TRBD2 TRBJ2-5 many TRBV7-8 CASSFQRGGPETQYF TGTGCCAGCAGCTTTCAGCGGGGGGGCCCTGAGACCCAGTACTTC
NA TRBJ2-6 many TRBV11-2 CASSLSAGANVLTF TGTGCCAGCAGCTTATCGGCCGGGGCCAACGTCCTGACTTTC
NA TRBJ1-6 NA TRBV6-1 CASMRGPGDSPLHF TGTGCCAGCATGCGGGGTCCGGGTGATTCACCCCTCCACTTT
NA TRBJ1-2 many TRBV28 CASSGIGTDYGYTF TGTGCCAGCAGTGGGATTGGGACGGACTATGGCTACACCTTC
TRBD1 TRBJ1-4 NA TRBV6-2/TRBV6-3 CASSVWTGQNEKLFF TGTGCCAGCAGTGTTTGGACAGGACAAAATGAAAAACTGTTTTTT
NA TRBJ2-1 many TRBV12-3/TRBV12-4 CASSYPGAGEQFF TGTGCCAGCAGTTACCCGGGAGCTGGTGAGCAGTTCTTC
TRBD1 TRBJ1-2 many TRBV20-1 CSARDRENGYTF TGCAGTGCGAGGGACAGGGAAAATGGCTACACCTTC
NA TRBJ2-7 many TRBV11-2 CASSFAAGTPYEQYF TGTGCCAGCAGCTTCGCGGCCGGGACACCGTACGAGCAGTACTTC
TRBD1 TRBJ2-7 many TRBV6-2/TRBV6-3 CASSYGTAPYEQYF TGTGCCAGCAGTTACGGGACAGCGCCCTACGAGCAGTACTTC
NA TRBJ2-7 many TRBV7-9 CASSSGVVEQYF TGTGCCAGCAGCTCCGGCGTGGTCGAGCAGTACTTC
NA TRBJ2-7 few TRBV29-1 CSVRQDTYEQYF TGCAGCGTGCGACAGGATACCTACGAGCAGTACTTC
NA TRBJ2-5 many TRBV9 CASSSALDETQYF TGTGCCAGCAGCTCAGCCCTGGACGAGACCCAGTACTTC
NA TRBJ2-2 few TRBV18 CASSVWGGNTGELFF TGTGCCAGCTCCGTATGGGGCGGTAACACCGGGGAGCTGTTTTTT
NA TRBJ1-1 many TRBV20-1 CSAPRRAGEAFF TGCAGTGCCCCCCGGAGGGCGGGAGAGGCTTTCTTT
NA TRBJ2-2 many TRBV5-5 CASSPGLKNTGELFF TGTGCCAGCAGCCCGGGACTTAAGAACACCGGGGAGCTGTTTTTT
NA TRBJ2-7 many TRBV10-3 CAIRPAGLSYEQYF TGTGCCATCAGGCCGGCCGGTTTGTCCTACGAGCAGTACTTC
NA TRBJ1-1 many TRBV5-1 CASSFLGGGTEAFF TGCGCCAGCAGCTTCCTTGGGGGAGGCACTGAAGCTTTCTTT
NA TRBJ1-2 few TRBV27 CASRDGTYGGYTF TGTGCCAGCAGAGACGGCACTTATGGGGGCTACACCTTC
TRBD1 TRBJ1-1 NA TRBV7-8 CASSYQATGRAEAFF TGTGCCAGCAGTTACCAGGCGACAGGGCGGGCTGAAGCTTTCTTT